Reported below is one TCR beta chain. Its target is unknown. A mixed TRB-A/B primer pool amplified rearranged TRB by multiplex touch-down PCR. TCRdb ran MiXCR on the multiplex PCR reads and lists one entry per CDR3 protein. The repertoire consists of 5,000 to 7,000 distinct CDR3 sequences, with under 50% occurring once and the leading ten covering around 43%. TCR beta rearrangements were amplified from peripheral blood genomic DNA. This sample stems from a study of T cell repertoires in aging, cancer and after chemotherapy. General observations from the study: Lymphoid organ infiltration in hematological cancer patients may impair thymic emigration or peripheral T cell expansion. Healthy donors lost TCR diversity with age mainly through richness, cancer patients through richness and evenness.

Germline V gene sequence: CDR1 ENHRY, CDR2 SYGVKD. CDR3 length: 13 residues. Trimming cost V 7 bases and J 0 bases, with 9 bases left between them. The sequence derives from a human donor with a blood cancer. Sequencing was done on a sample of blood. The chain employs TRBV10-3 and TRBJ1-1; tentative D call: TRBD1 (6 bases). The CDR3 DNA reads as TGTGCCATCACCGGACAGCTGAACACTGAAGCTTTCTTT. This encodes CAITGQLNTEAFF.